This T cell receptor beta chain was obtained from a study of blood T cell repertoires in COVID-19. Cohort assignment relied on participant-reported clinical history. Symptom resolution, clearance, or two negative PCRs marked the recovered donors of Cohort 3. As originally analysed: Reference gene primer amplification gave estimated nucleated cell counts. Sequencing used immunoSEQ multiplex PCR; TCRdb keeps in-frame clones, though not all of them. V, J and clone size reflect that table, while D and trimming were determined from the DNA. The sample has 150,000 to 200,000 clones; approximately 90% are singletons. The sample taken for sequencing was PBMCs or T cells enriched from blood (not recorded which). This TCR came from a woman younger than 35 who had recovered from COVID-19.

As DNA, the CDR3 is TGTGCCAGTAGTCGGTCCGGGACAGGGGATTCGGATGAGCAGTTCTTC. As protein: CASSRSGTGDSDEQFF. V and J are TRBV19 and TRBJ2-1; the match to TRBD1 covers 10 bases. CDR1 is LNHDA and CDR2 is SQIVND in the germline V gene (reference sequence). The CDR3 is 16 residues long. J lost 8 bases, V lost 5 bases, and 12 bases had no gene match.